This T cell receptor beta chain was documented in a study of cytomegalovirus exposure and HLA in healthy donors. Study at large: From donors who were HLA-typed, an early data release held around 85 million unique TCRs. Broader study findings: A later analysis reportedly identified an Asian-associated ancestry cluster as carrying fewer N-insertions than the 666-donor mean.

The germline V gene encodes CDR1 MDHEN and CDR2 SYDVKM. This CDR3 region has 14 residues. Trimming removed 10 bases from V and 7 bases from J; junction bases left unmatched: 15. The donors were healthy bone marrow donors. Researchers ran the PCR with 60 Vbeta and 13 Jbeta primers. Clones were sequenced by immunoSEQ multiplex PCR, and TCRdb holds only the in-frame ones, with some missing. The sample shows more than 140,000 clones, 70% to 80% of them seen only once. As concerns this clone: The antigen is not known.

The sequence derives from a female donor in good health and CMV-seronegative. The source material was PBMCs. The V and J genes are TRBV28 and TRBJ1-2; 7 nucleotides line up with TRBD1. Here the CDR3 DNA reads TGTGCCACCGGACAGGTTGGTAGTTTAGGTGGCTACACCTTC. Translated, it gives CATGQVGSLGGYTF.